This TCR beta chain emerged from a study of cytomegalovirus exposure and HLA in healthy donors. General study findings and limits: HLA allele associations emerged for about 16,000 TCR beta sequences in a later analysis, at 0.05 false discovery rate. Associated with cytomegalovirus, according to the listing, were 164 TCR beta chains. V segments that were indistinguishable, TRBV6-2 and TRBV6-3 among them, were omitted from analysis.

Amplification used 60 Vbeta primers and 13 Jbeta primers. Profiled with immunoSEQ multiplex PCR; TCRdb holds only in-frame clones, not every one. There are under 150,000 clones in the sample; approximately 69% occur only once, and more than 3.5% lies in the top ten. V dropped 3 bases and J dropped 8; count of bases not matched to a gene: 9. The germline V gene has CDR1 SNHLY and CDR2 FYNNEI. This CDR3 has 14 residues. To note about this clone: Antigen specificity is unknown.

The sequenced material came from PBMCs. The sequence was collected from a woman aged 40-49 years in good health and CMV-seropositive. The chain is built from TRBV2 and TRBJ1-2; 7 nucleotides match TRBD1. As DNA, the CDR3 is TGTGCCAGCAGTGAGACAGGGACTTTAGGCGGCTACACCTTC. Encoded protein: CASSETGTLGGYTF.